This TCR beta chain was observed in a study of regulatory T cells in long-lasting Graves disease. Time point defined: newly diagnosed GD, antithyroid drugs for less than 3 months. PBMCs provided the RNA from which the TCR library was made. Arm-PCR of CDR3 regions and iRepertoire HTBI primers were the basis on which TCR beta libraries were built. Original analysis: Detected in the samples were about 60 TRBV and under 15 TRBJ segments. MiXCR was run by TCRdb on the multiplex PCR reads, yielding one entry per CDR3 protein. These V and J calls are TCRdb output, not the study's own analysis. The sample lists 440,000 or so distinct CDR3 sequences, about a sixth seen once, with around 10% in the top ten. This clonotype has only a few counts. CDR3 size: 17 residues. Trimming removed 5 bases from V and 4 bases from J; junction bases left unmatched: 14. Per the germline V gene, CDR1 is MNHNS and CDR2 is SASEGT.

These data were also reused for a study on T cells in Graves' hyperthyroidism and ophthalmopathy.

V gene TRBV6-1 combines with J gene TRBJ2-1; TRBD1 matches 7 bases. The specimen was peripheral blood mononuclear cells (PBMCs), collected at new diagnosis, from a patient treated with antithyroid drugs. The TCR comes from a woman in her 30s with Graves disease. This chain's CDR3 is CASSSIVGDRSYNEQFF. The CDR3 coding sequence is TGTGCCAGCAGTAGCATCGTCGGGGACAGAAGTTACAATGAGCAGTTCTTC.